Here is one T cell receptor (beta chain) with its context. How the authors handled the data: For nucleated cells, counts were estimated from reference gene primer amplification. Libraries were prepared by immunoSEQ multiplex PCR; TCRdb keeps only in-frame clonotypes and omits some of them. The DNA was the basis for D and trimming; V, J and clone size are from that table. The repertoire holds 75,000 to 95,000 clones, 60% to 85% seen once, with roughly 5% in the top ten. This entry comes from a study of blood T cell repertoires in COVID-19. Study-level background: Acute and convalescent COVID-19 samples came from the United States, Italy and Spain. Nucleic acid was either cDNA or gDNA, and it came from T cells, B-cell-depleted T cells, or PBMCs.

CDR1 is MNHNS and CDR2 is SASEGT in the germline V gene. The CDR3 is made up of 15 amino acids. V lost 2 bases, J lost 5 bases, and 15 bases lay in between. This TCR derives from an elderly woman with active or convalescent COVID-19. The J gene is TRBJ1-2, the V gene TRBV6-1; perhaps TRBD1 as D (5 bases). The sequencing sample was made of peripheral blood. CDR3 sequence (DNA): TGTGCCAGCAGTGAAACCCCCGACAGTAGATATGGCTACACCTTC. This gives the protein CASSETPDSRYGYTF.